This T cell receptor (beta chain) stems from a study of resident and recirculating memory T cells in vitiligo. This table comes from immunoSEQ multiplex PCR, and its TCRdb copy is limited to in-frame clones, with some not included. The sample lists 72,000 or so clones, about 91% occurring once. Sequenced: blood. The receptor was isolated from a male donor with vitiligo.

In nucleotides, the CDR3 is TGTGCCAGCAGTTACCAGACAGGGGTCACTGAAGCTTTCTTT. As protein: CASSYQTGVTEAFF. The chain joins TRBV6-5 to TRBJ1-1, with 8 bases identical to TRBD1. CDR1 and CDR2 from the germline V gene are MNHEY and SVGAGI. With 2 bases clipped from V and 4 bases from J, the junction kept 3 bases outside the gene matches. There are 14 residues in the CDR3.